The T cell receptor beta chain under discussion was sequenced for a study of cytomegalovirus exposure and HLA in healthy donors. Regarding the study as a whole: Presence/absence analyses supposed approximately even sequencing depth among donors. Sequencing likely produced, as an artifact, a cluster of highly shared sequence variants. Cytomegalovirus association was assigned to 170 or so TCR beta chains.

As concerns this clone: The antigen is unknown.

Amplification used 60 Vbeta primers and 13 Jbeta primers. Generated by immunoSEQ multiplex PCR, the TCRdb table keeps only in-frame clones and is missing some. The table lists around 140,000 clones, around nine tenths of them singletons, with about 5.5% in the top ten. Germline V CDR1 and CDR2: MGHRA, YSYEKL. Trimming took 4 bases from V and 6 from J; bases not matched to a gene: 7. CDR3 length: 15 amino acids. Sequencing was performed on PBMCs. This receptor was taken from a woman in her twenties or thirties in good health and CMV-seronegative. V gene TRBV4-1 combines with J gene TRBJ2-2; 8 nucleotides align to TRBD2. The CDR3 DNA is TGCGCCAGCAGCCGGAGTCGGGGGGGGCCCGGGGAGCTGTTTTTT. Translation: CASSRSRGGPGELFF.